This entry describes one TCR beta chain. From germline, CDR1 is SGDLS and CDR2 YYNGEE. Trimming took off 0 bases at V and 10 bases at J, with 11 bases between the two ends. This CDR3 comprises 14 residues. This specimen comes from a study of blood T cell repertoires in COVID-19. Overall study: Sample material is recorded as cDNA or gDNA derived from T cells, B-cell-depleted T cells, or PBMCs.

This table comes from immunoSEQ multiplex PCR, and its TCRdb copy is limited to in-frame clones, with some not included. Here the sample spans some 150,000 clones, approximately 91% being singletons. The genes are TRBV9 and TRBJ1-6; D gene unclear. Sequencing input: peripheral blood. The TCR sequence derives from a human donor in a cohort sampled during active COVID-19. The CDR3 loop is CASSVADINSPLHF. CDR3 sequence (DNA): TGTGCCAGCAGCGTAGCTGACATTAACTCACCCCTCCACTTT.